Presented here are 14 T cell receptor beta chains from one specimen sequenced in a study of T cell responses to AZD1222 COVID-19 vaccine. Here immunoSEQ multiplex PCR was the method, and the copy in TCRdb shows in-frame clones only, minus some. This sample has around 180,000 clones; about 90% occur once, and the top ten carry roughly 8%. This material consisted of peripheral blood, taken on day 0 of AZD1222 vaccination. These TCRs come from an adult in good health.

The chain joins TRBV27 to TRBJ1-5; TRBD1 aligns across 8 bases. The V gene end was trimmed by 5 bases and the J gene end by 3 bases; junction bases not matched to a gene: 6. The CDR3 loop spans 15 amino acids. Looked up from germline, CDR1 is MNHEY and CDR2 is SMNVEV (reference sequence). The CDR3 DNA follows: TGTGCCAGCAGTGTCACAGGGGGTCCCAATCAGCCCCAGCATTTT. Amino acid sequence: CASSVTGGPNQPQHF.

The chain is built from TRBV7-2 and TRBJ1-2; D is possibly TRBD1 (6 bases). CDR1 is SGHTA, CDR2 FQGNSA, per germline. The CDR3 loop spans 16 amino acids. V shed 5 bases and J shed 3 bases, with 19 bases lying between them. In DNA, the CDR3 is TGTGCCAGCAGCACCGGACAGCCGGGGGGCGACTATGGCTACACCTTC. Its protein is CASSTGQPGGDYGYTF.

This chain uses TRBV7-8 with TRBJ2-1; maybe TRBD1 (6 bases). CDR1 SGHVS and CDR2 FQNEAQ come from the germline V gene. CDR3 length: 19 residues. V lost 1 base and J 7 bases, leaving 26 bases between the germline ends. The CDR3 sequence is CASSLVKGTGSKGTNEQFF. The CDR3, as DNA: TGTGCCAGCAGCTTAGTGAAAGGCACAGGGTCTAAGGGGACAAATGAGCAGTTCTTC.

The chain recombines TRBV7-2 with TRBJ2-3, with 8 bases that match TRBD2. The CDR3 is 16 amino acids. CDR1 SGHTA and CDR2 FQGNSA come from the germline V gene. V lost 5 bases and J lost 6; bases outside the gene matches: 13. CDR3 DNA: TGTGCCAGCAGCCCGGGGGGGGGCGGCCGGTGGGATACGCAGTATTTT. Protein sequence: CASSPGGGGRWDTQYF.

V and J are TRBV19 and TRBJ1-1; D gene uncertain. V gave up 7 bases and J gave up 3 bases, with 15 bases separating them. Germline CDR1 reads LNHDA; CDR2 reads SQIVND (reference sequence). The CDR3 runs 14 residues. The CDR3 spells CASTGRNTDTEAFF. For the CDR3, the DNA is TGTGCCAGTACTGGGCGGAACACCGACACTGAAGCTTTCTTT.

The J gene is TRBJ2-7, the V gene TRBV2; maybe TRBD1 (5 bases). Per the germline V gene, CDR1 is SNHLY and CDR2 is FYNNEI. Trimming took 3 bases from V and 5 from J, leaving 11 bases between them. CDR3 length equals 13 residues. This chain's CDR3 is CASSDQQDNEQYF. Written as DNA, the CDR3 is TGTGCCAGCAGTGACCAGCAGGACAACGAGCAGTACTTC.

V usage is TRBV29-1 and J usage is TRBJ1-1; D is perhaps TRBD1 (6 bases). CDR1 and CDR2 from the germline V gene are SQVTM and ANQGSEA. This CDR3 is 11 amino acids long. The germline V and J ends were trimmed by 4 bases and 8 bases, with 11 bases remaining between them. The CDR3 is CSVAKGTEAFF. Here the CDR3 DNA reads TGCAGCGTTGCAAAGGGGACAGAAGCTTTCTTT.

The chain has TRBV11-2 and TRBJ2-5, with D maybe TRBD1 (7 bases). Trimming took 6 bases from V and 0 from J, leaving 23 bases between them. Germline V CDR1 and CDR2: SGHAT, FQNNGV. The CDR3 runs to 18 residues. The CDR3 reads CASRPGRGRGLYQETQYF. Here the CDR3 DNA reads TGTGCCAGCAGGCCGGGGCGGGGCAGGGGGTTGTACCAAGAGACCCAGTACTTC.

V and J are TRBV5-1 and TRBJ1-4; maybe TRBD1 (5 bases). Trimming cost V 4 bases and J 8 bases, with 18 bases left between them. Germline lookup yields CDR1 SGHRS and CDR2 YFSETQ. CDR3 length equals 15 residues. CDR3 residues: CASSPGTQAGEKLFF. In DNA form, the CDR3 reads TGCGCCAGCAGCCCGGGGACGCAGGCGGGAGAAAAACTGTTTTTT.

CDR3 protein: CASGERGSYEQYF. The CDR3 DNA reads TGTGCCAGCGGCGAGAGGGGGTCCTACGAGCAGTACTTC. V and J are TRBV6-5 and TRBJ2-7, with D maybe TRBD1 (6 bases). The CDR3 is made up of 13 amino acids. CDR1 and CDR2 (germline): MNHEY, SVGAGI. Trimming removed 8 bases from V and 1 base from J, with 12 bases in between.

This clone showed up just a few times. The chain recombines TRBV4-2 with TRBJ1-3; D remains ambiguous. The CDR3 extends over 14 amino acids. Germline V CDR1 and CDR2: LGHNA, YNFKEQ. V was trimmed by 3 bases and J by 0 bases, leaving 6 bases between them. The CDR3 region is CASSQPSSGNTIYF. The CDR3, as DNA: TGTGCCAGCAGCCAGCCCAGCTCTGGAAACACCATATATTTT.

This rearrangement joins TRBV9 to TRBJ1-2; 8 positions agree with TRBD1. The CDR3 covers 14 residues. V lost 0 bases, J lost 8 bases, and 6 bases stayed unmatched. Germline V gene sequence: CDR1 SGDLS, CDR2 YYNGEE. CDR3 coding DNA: TGTGCCAGCAGCGTAGGGACAGGGCGAAGGGGCTACACCTTC. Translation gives CASSVGTGRRGYTF.

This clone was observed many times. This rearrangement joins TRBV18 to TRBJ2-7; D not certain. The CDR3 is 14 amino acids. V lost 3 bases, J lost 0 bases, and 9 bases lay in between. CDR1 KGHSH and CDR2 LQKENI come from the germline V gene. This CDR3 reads CASSPGLSSYEQYF. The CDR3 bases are TGTGCCAGCTCACCCGGTCTTAGCTCCTACGAGCAGTACTTC. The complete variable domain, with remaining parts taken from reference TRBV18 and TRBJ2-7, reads NAGVMQNPRHLVRRRGQEARLRCSPMKGHSHVYWYRQLPEEGLKFMVYLQKENIIDESGMPKERFSAEFPKEGPSILRIQQVVRGDSAAYFCASSPGLSSYEQYFGPGTRLTVT.

The CDR3 nucleotides are TGTGCCAGCAGCGACCCCGGGTTTGGGGAGACCCAGTACTTC. It encodes CASSDPGFGETQYF. The rearrangement joins TRBV7-9 to TRBJ2-5; D remains ambiguous. The V gene's germline CDR1 is SEHNR and CDR2 FQNEAQ (reference sequence). The CDR3 contains 14 residues. Trimming removed 5 bases from V and 5 bases from J, with 15 bases in between.